The 7 T cell receptor beta chains given below trace back to one sample, sequenced in a study of CD8+CD57+ T cells in acquired aplastic anemia. The study profiled TCR beta VDJ and CDR3 using genomic DNA as template. TCRdb ran MiXCR on the reads and lists one entry per CDR3 protein. The sample lists 80,000 or so distinct CDR3 sequences; 70% were seen once. Sequencing was done on patients that had shown CD8+CD57+ cell expansion by flow cytometry. Sequencing input: sorted CD4+, CD8+, or CD8+CD57+ T cells (not recorded which) from PBMCs. These receptors were taken from a human donor with aplastic anemia.

As to this clonotype: It is unclear where the CDR3 begins or ends on the DNA, so no DNA is shown, and the CDR3 is as TCRdb lists it. V and J are TRBV20-1 and TRBJ1-5; the DNA was not compared with TRBD1, the D call given in the table. Ends included, the CDR3 has 13 residues. The germline CDR1 and CDR2 sequences are DFQATT and SNEGSKA (reference sequence). The CDR3: CSTSGDSNQPQHF.

The sample holds one count of this clonotype. The J gene is TRBJ1-4, the V gene TRBV9; the match to TRBD1 covers 7 bases. J lost 4 bases, V lost 4 bases, and 7 bases had no gene match. From germline, CDR1 is SGDLS and CDR2 YYNGEE. CDR3 length equals 15 residues. This CDR3 is CASSLGQVFNEKLFF. DNA of the CDR3: TGTGCCAGCAGCCTCGGACAGGTCTTTAATGAAAAACTGTTTTTT.

V gene TRBV6-5 combines with J gene TRBJ2-5; D is uncertain. The CDR3 has 15 residues. V was trimmed by 0 bases and J by 1 base, leaving 9 bases between them. CDR1 is MNHEY and CDR2 is SVGAGI in the germline V gene. The DNA for the CDR3 is TGTGCCAGCAGTTACTCCTTTCGGGTCCAAGAGACCCAGTACTTC. It codes for CASSYSFRVQETQYF.

J is TRBJ2-7 and V is TRBV10-3, with TRBD2 matching over 7 bases. Gene TRBJ2-1 matches the end of the DNA better, so the J call may be wrong. CDR3 size: 21 residues. CDR1 and CDR2 from the germline V gene are ENHRY and SYGVKD. The chain's CDR3 is CAISEWGTTGPHKGSYNEQFF. CDR3 sequence (DNA): TGTGCCATCAGTGAGTGGGGGACTACGGGGCCTCACAAAGGTTCCTACAATGAGCAGTTCTTC.

The chain joins TRBV19 to TRBJ1-5; D is unclear. Between the trimmed V and J ends, which lost 4 bases and 0 bases, there was a span of 7 bases. The CDR3 is made up of 14 amino acids. Germline V gives CDR1 LNHDA, CDR2 SQIVND (reference sequence). The CDR3 reads CASSTVNSNQPQHF. CDR3 in DNA: TGTGCCAGTAGTACCGTAAATAGCAATCAGCCCCAGCATTTT.

The V gene is TRBV11-1, the J gene TRBJ2-1; no clear D. CDR3 length equals 13 residues. The V and J ends lost 5 bases and 3 bases respectively, with 8 bases between them. Germline V gene sequence: CDR1 SGHAT, CDR2 FQDESV (reference sequence). CDR3 sequence reads: CASSPRVYNEQFF. The CDR3 DNA sequence: TGTGCCAGCAGCCCGCGAGTCTACAATGAGCAGTTCTTC.

The V call is TRBV10-3, the J call TRBJ1-1, with D maybe TRBD1 (5 bases). V lost 11 bases to trimming and J lost 0 bases, with 16 bases between them. The CDR3 is made up of 14 amino acids. The germline CDR1 and CDR2 sequences are ENHRY and SYGVKD. The CDR3, as DNA: TGTGCCTCCCAAAGGGGATCCATGAACACTGAAGCTTTCTTT. It codes for CASQRGSMNTEAFF.